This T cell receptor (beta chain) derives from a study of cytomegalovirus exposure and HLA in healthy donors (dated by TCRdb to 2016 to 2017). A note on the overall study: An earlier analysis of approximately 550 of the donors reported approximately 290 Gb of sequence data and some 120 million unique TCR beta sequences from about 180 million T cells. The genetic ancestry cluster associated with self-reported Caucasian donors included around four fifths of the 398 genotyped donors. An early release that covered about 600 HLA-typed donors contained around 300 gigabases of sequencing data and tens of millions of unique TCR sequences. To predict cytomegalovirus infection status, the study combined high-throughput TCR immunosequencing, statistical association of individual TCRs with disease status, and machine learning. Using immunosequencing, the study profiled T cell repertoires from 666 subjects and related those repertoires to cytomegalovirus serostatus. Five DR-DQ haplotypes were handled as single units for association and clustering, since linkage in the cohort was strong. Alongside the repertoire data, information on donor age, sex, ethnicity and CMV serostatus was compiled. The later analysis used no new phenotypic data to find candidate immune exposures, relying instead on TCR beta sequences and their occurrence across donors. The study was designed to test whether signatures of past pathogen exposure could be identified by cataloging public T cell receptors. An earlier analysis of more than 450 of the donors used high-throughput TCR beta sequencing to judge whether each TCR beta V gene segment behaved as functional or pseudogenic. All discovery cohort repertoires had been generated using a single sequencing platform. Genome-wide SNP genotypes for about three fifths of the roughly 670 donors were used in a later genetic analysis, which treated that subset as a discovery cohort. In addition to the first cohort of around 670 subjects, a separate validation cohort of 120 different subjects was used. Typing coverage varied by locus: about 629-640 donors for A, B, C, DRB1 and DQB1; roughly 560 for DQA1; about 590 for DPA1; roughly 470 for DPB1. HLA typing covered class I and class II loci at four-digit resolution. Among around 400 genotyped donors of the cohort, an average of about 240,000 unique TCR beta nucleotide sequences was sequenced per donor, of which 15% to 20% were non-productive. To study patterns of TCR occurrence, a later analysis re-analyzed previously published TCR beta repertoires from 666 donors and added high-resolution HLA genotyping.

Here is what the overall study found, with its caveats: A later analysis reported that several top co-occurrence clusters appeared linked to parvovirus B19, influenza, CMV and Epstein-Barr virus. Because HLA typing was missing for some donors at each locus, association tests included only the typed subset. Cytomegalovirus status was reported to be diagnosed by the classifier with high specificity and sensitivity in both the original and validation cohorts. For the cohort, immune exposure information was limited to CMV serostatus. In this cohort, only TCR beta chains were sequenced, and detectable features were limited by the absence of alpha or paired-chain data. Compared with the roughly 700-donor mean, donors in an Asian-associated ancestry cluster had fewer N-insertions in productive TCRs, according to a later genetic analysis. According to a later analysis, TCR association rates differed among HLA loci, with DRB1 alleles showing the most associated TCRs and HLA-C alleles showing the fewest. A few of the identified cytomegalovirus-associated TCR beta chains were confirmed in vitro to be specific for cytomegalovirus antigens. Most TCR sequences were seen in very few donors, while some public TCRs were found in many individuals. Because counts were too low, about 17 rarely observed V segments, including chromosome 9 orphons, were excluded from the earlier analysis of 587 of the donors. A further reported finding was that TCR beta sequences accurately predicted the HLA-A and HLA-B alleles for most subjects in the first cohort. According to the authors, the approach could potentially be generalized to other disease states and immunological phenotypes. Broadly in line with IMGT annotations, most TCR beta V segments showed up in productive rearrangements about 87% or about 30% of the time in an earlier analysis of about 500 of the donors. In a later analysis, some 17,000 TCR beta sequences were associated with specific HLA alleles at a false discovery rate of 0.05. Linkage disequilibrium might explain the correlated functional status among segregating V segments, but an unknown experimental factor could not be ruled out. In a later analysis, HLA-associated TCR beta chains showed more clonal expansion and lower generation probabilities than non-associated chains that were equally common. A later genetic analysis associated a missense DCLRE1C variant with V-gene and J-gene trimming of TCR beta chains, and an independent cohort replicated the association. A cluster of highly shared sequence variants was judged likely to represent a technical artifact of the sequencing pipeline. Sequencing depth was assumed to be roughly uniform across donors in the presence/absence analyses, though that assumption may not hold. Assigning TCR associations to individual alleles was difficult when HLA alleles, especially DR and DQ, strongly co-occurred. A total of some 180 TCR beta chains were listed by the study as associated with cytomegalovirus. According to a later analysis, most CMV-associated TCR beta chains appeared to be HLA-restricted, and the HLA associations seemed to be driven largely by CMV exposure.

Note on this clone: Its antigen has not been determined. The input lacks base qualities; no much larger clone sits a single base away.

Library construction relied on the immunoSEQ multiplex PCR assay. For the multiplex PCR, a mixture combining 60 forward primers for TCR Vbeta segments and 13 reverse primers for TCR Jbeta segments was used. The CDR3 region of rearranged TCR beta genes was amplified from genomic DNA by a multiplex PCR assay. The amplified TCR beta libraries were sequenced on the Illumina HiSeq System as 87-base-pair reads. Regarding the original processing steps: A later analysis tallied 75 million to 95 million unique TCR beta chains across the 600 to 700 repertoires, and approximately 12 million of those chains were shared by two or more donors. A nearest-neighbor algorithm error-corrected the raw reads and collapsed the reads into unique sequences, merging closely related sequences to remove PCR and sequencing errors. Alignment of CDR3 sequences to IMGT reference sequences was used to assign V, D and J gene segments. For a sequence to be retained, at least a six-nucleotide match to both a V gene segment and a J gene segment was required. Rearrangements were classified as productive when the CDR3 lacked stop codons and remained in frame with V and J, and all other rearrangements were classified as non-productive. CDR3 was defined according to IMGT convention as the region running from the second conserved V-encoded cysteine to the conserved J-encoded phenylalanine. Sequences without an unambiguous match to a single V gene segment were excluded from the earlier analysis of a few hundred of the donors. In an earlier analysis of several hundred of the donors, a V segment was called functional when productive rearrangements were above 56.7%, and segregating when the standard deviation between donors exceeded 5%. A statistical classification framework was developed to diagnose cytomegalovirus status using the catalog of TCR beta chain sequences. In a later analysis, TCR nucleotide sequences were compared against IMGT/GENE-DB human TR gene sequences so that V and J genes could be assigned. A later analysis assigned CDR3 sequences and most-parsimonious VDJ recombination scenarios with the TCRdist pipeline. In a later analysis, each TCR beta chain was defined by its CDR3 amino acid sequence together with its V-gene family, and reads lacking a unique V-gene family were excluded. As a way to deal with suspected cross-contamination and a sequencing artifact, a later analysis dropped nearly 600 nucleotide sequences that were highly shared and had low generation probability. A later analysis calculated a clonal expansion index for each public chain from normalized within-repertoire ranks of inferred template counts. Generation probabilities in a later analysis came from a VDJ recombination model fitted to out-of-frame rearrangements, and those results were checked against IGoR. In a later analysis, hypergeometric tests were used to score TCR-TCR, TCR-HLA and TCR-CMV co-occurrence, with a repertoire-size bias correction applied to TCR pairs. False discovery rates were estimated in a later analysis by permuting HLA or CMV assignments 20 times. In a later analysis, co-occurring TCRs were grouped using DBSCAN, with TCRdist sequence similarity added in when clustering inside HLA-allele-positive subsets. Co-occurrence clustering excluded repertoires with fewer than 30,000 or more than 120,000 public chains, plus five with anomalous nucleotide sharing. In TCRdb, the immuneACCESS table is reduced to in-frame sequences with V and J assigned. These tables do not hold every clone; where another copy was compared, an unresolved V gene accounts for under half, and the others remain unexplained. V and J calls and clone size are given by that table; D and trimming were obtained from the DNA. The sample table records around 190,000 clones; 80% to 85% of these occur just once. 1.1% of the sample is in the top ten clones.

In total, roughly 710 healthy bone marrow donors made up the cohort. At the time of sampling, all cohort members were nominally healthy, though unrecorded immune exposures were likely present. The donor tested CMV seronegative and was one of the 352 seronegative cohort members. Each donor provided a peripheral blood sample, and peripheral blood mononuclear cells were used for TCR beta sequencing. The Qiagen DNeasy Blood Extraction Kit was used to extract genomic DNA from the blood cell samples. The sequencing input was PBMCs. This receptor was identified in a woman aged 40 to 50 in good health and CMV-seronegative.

The encoded CDR3 is CASSLDRLAGVEQFF. The DNA sequence is TGTGCCAGCAGCTTAGATCGCCTAGCGGGAGTGGAGCAGTTCTTC. Recombination linked TRBV11-2 to TRBJ2-1; 10 central bases correspond to TRBD2. From the cysteine through the phenylalanine, the CDR3 covers 15 amino acids. Only the CDR3 region is kept as DNA, spanning 45 bases read in frame from base 1. The V end gives up 0 bases and the J end 10 bases, leaving 6 bases in the junction not matched to a gene. As encoded in the germline V gene, CDR1 is SGHAT while CDR2 is FQNNGV. The full variable domain, with segments outside the CDR3 supplied by the reference TRBV11-2 and TRBJ2-1 proteins, appears as EAGVAQSPRYKIIEKRQSVAFWCNPISGHATLYWYQQILGQGPKLLIQFQNNGVVDDSQLPKDRFSAERLKGVDSTLKIQPAKLEDSAVYLCASSLDRLAGVEQFFGPGTRLTVL.